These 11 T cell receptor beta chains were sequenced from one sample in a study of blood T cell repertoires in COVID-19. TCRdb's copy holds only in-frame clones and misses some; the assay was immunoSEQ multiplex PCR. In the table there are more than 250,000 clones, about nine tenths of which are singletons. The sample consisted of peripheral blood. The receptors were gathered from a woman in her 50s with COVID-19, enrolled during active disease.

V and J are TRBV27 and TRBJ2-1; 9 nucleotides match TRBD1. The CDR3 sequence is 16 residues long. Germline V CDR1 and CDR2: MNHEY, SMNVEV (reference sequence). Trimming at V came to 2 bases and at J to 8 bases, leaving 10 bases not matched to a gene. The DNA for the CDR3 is TGTGCCAGCAGTTTACCAACAGGGGGCGCATTCCATGAGCAGTTCTTC. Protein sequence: CASSLPTGGAFHEQFF.

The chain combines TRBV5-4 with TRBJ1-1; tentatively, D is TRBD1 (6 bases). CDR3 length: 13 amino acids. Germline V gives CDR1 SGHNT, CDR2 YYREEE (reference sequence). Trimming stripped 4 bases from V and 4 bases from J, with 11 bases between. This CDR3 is CASSRGGATEAFF. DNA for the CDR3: TGTGCCAGCAGCCGGGGGGGGGCCACTGAAGCTTTCTTT.

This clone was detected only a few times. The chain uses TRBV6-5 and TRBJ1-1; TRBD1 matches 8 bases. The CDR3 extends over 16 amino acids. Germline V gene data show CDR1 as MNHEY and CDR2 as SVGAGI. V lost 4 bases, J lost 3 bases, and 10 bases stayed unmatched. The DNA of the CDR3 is TGTGCCAGCAGTTTAACCCTCGGACAGGGAGACACTGAAGCTTTCTTT. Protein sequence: CASSLTLGQGDTEAFF.

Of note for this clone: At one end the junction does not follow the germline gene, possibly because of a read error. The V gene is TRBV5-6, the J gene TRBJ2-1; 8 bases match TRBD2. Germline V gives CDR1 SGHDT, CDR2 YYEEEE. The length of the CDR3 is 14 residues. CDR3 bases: TGTGCCAGCAGTTTGGGACTAGTGAGAAATGAGCAGTTCTTC. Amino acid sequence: CASSLGLVRNEQFF.

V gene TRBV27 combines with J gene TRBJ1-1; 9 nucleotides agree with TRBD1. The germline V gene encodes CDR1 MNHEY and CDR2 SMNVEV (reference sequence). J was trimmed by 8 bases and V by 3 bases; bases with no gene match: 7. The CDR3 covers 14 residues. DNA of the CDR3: TGTGCCAGCAGTTTTAAGCCCGGGACAGGGGAAGCTTTCTTT. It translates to CASSFKPGTGEAFF.

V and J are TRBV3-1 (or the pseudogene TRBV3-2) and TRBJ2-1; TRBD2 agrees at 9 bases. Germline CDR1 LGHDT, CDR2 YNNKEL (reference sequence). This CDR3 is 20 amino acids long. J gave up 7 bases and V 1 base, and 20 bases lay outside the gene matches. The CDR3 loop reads CASSQVATSGLLGSWNEQFF. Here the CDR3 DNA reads TGTGCCAGCAGCCAAGTCGCGACTAGCGGACTACTGGGGTCTTGGAATGAGCAGTTCTTC.

CDR3 sequence reads: CATLSGGLTNYGYTF. CDR3 sequence (DNA): TGTGCAACCCTGAGCGGGGGGCTTACGAACTATGGCTACACCTTC. This rearrangement joins TRBV19 to TRBJ1-2; a weak D match, TRBD1 (6 bases). This CDR3 is 15 amino acids long. CDR1 LNHDA and CDR2 SQIVND come from the germline V gene (reference sequence).

The CDR3 loop reads CASSPFSNRDRDNEQFF. CDR3 bases: TGTGCCAGTAGTCCCTTTTCTAACCGGGACAGGGACAATGAGCAGTTCTTC. This chain uses TRBV19 with TRBJ2-1, with 9 bases aligning to TRBD1. V shed 5 bases, J shed 5 bases, and the junction held 13 bases outside the gene matches. The CDR3 contains 17 residues. Germline V CDR1 and CDR2: LNHDA, SQIVND (reference sequence).

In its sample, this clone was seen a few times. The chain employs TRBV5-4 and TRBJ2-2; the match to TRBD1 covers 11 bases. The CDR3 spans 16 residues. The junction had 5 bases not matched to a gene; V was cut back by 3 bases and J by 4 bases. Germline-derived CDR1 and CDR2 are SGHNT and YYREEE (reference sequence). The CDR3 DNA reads TGTGCCAGCAGCTGGGGACAGGGGGGTAGCACCGGGGAGCTGTTTTTT. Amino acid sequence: CASSWGQGGSTGELFF.

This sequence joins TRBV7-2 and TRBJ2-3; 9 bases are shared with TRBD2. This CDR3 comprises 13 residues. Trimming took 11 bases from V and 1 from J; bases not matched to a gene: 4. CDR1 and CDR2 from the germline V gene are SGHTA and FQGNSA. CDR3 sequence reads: CAVRTSGTDTQYF. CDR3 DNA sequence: TGTGCCGTCCGGACTAGCGGCACAGATACGCAGTATTTT.

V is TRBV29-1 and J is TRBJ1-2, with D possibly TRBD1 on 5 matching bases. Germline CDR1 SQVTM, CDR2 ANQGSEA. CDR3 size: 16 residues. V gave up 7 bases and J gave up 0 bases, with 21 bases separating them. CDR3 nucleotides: TGCAGCGACCTTCGCTGGGGCTCGCTGTCTAACTATGGCTACACCTTC. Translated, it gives CSDLRWGSLSNYGYTF.